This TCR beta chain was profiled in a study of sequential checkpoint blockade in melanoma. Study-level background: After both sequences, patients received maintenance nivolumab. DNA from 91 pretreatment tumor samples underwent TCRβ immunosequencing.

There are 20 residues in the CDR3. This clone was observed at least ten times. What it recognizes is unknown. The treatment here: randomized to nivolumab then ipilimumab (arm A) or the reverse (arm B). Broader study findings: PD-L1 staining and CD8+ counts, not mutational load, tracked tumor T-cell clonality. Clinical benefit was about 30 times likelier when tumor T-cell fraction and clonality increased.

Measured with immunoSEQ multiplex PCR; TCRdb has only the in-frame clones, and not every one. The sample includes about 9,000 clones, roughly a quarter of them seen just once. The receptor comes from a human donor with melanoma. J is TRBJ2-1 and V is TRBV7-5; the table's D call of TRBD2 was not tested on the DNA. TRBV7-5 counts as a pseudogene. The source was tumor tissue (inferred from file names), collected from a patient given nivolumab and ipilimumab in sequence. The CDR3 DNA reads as TGTGCCAGCAGCTCTAGAACTACTAGCGGGGGCTGGGGCTCCTACAATGAGCAGTTCTTC. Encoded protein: CASSSRTTSGGWGSYNEQFF.